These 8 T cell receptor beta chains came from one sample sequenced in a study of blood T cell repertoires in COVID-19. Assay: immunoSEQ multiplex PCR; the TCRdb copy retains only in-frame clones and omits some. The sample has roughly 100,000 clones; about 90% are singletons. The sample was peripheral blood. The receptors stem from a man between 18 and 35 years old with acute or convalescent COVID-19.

CDR3 protein: CASSVVSGDYEQYF. In DNA form, the CDR3 reads TGTGCCAGCAGCGTAGTTAGCGGCGACTACGAGCAGTACTTC. The chain couples TRBV9 to TRBJ2-7; D is perhaps TRBD2 (6 bases). Trimming left V 0 bases short and J 3 bases short, with 10 bases between. The germline V gene has CDR1 SGDLS and CDR2 YYNGEE. The CDR3 loop spans 14 amino acids.

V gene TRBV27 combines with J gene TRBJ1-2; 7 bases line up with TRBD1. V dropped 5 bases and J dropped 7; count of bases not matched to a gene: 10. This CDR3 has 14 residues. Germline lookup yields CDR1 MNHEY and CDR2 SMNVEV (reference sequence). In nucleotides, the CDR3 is TGTGCCAGCAGTCGAGACAGGGATAGGAGTGGCTACACCTTC. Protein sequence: CASSRDRDRSGYTF.

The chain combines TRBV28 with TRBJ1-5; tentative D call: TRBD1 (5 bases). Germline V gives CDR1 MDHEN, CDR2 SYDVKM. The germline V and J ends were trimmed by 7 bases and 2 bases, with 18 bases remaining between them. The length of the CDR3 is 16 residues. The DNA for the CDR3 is TGTGCCAGCATCTTGAGCGGGCCGGGGGGCAATCAGCCCCAGCATTTT. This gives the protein CASILSGPGGNQPQHF.

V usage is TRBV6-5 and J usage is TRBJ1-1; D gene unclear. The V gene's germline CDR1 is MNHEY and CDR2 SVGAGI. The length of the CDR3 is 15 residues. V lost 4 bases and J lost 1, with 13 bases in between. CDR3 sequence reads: CASSSLAVTNTEAFF. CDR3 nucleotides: TGTGCCAGCAGTTCTCTCGCGGTAACGAACACTGAAGCTTTCTTT.

As DNA, the CDR3 is TGTGCCAGTAGTATCGGTCCAGGGATCGGTTCACCCCTCCACTTT. It yields the protein CASSIGPGIGSPLHF. This chain joins TRBV19 and TRBJ1-6, with D maybe TRBD1 (5 bases). The CDR3 length is 15 residues. Trimming removed 3 bases from V and 9 bases from J, with 15 bases in between. Germline CDR1 reads LNHDA; CDR2 reads SQIVND (reference sequence).

The CDR3 DNA is TGTGCCAGCAGTGAAGGGCTAGCGGGGGCCTACGAGCAGTACTTC. It is translated as CASSEGLAGAYEQYF. V usage is TRBV6-1 and J usage is TRBJ2-7; 10 bases line up with TRBD2. Trimming removed 1 base from V and 2 bases from J; junction bases left unmatched: 2. The CDR3 has 15 residues. Germline loops: CDR1 MNHNS, CDR2 SASEGT.

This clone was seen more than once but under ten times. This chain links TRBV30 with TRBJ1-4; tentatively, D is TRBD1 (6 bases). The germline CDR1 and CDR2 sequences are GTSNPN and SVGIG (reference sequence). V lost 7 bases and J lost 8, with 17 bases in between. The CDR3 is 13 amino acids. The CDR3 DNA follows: TGTGCCTTGAGAGGACAGCCGGGGGAAAAACTGTTTTTT. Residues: CALRGQPGEKLFF.

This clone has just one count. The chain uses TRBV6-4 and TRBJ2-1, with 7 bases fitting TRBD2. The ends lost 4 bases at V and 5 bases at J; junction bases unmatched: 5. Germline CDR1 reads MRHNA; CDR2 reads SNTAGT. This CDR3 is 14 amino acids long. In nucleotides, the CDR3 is TGTGCCAGCAGTGGGGGGGGGACCCACAATGAGCAGTTCTTC. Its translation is CASSGGGTHNEQFF.